The present T cell receptor (beta chain) was sequenced within a study of PD-1 blockade in classical Hodgkin lymphoma. Germline lookup yields CDR1 SGHVS and CDR2 FQNEAQ. V shed 5 bases, J shed 2 bases, and the junction held 7 bases outside the gene matches. This CDR3 is 16 amino acids long. In every patient, relapse followed autologous stem cell transplantation, while exposure to brentuximab vedotin differed. Clones were sequenced by immunoSEQ multiplex PCR, and TCRdb holds only the in-frame ones, with some missing. In the table there are tens of thousands of clones, about 93% of which are singletons.

This TCR was sampled from a human donor with classical Hodgkin lymphoma. Sequences were derived from peripheral blood mononuclear cells (PBMCs), sampled at baseline. V usage is TRBV7-8 and J usage is TRBJ2-2, with 8 bases aligning to TRBD2. CDR3 in DNA: TGTGCCAGCAGCACCGGACTAGCAGTCAACACCGGGGAGCTGTTTTTT. It yields the protein CASSTGLAVNTGELFF.